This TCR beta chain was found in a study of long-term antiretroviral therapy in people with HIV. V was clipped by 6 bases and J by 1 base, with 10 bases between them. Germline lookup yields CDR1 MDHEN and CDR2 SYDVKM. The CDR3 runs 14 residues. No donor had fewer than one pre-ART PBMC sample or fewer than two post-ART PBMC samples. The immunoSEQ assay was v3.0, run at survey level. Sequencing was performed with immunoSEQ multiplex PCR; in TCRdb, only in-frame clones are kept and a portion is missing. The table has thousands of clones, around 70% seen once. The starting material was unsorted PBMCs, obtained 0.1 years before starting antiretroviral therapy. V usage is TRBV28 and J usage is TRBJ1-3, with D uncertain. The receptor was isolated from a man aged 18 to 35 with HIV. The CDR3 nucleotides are TGTGCCAGCAGACTAGGGAGTTCTGGAAACACCATATATTTT. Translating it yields CASRLGSSGNTIYF.